The entry that follows covers one T cell receptor beta chain sequence. Its specificity is not known. The data were taken from a study of graft-versus-host responses after intestinal transplantation. Across the whole study: Tacrolimus and steroids were given for roughly 3 years to all recipients after anti-thymocyte globulin induction. Study outcomes and limitations: Recipient marrow harbored GvH clones, some of which surfaced first in ileum or blood.

Profiled with immunoSEQ multiplex PCR; TCRdb holds only in-frame clones, not every one. Of 75,000 to 90,000 clones in the sample, about 89% were seen once. The TCR sequence derives from a human donor who received an intestinal transplant. Specimen: unstimulated CD4+ T cells sorted from spleen or lymph node cells, collected before intestinal transplant.

The CDR3 is CASSTELAGTDTQYF. The CDR3 DNA follows: TGTGCCAGCAGTACTGAACTAGCGGGCACAGATACGCAGTATTTT. The V gene is TRBV2, the J gene TRBJ2-3; 8 nucleotides match TRBD2. The germline V gene encodes CDR1 SNHLY and CDR2 FYNNEI. This CDR3 has 15 residues. J lost 1 base, V lost 5 bases, and 5 bases had no gene match. The full variable domain, rest sourced from reference TRBV2 and TRBJ2-3, is EPEVTQTPSHQVTQMGQEVILRCVPISNHLYFYWYRQILGQKVEFLVSFYNNEISEKSEIFDDQFSVERPDGSNFTLKIRSTKLEDSAMYFCASSTELAGTDTQYFGPGTRLTVL.